This section outlines one TCR beta chain sequence together with its context. Its cognate antigen has yet to be identified. Base quality data are lacking; no much larger clone is found one base away. The sample comes from a study of siplizumab effects on memory and regulatory T cells (dated by TCRdb to between 2017 and 2020). About the study as a whole: The study examined how the anti-CD2 antibody siplizumab affects alloreactive T-cell subsets in allogeneic mixed lymphocyte reactions built from human PBMCs.

Sorted unstimulated T cells, along with proliferating T cells recovered from mixed lymphocyte reactions, underwent TCRbeta CDR3 sequencing. Fresh whole blood from about ten HLA-typed healthy donors served as the source for isolating PBMCs. To map where alloreactive clones came from, unstimulated CD4+ non-regulatory T cells were FACS-sorted. The germline V gene gives CDR1 as KGHSY and CDR2 as FQNENV. V is pared back by 1 base and J by 4 bases, with 17 bases lying between the germline termini. Its CDR3 holds 17 amino acids, cysteine through phenylalanine. The kept DNA is CDR3 alone, 51 bases in frame from the first base. Paper-wide results and their limitations: Among mappable alloreactive CD4+ clones, the Treg-derived fraction averaged approximately 72% with siplizumab versus around 25% in control reactions. Whether proliferating Tregs from siplizumab cultures were suppressive was not functionally confirmed. Unstimulated naive T cells appeared to be more diverse than memory T cells, and naive cells seemed to make a substantial contribution to the alloresponse. Sequences below about 10^-5 frequency were poorly captured, so only a minor fraction of alloreactive clones could be mapped to unstimulated subsets. For roughly 75-95% of proliferating CD4+ or CD8+ clones, no naive or memory phenotype could be assigned. The cumulative frequency of alloreactive sequences that could be traced back to unstimulated CD4+ memory T cells was significantly reduced by siplizumab.

Library preparation employed the immunoSEQ multiplex PCR assay. The deep sequencing platform assayed about 10^5 TCR templates per sample. Genomic DNA extracted from sorted T cells was used for TCRbeta CDR3 sequencing. Per the original workflow: The R programming language was used for clonal analysis of the TCRbeta CDR3 data. Alloreactive CD4+ and CD8+ clones were identified by comparing unstimulated samples to CFSE-low samples taken after the reaction. Alloreactive CD4+ clones were assigned to regulatory or non-regulatory origin by matching sequences to sorted unstimulated Treg and non-Treg repertoires. Drawn from immuneACCESS, this table holds only the in-frame rearrangements with V and J called that TCRdb kept. Clones are partly lost; checked studies trace under half to an unresolved V gene and leave the rest unexplained. The DNA was the basis for D and trimming; V, J and clone size are from that table. Present in this sample are 95,000 to 100,000 clones, about nine tenths of which were seen just once. Of the sample, 12% falls within the top ten clones.

The sequenced sample was non-Treg CD4+ T cells sorted from blood. The cell subset or site label here, explained by the study, means: FACS-sorted unstimulated CD4+ non-regulatory T cells. The receptor chain draws on TRBV16 and TRBJ1-3; perhaps TRBD1 is the D gene, with 5 bases matching. This clonotype was obtained from a human donor in good health. The CDR3 region has the sequence CASSQFLPRDVGNTIYF. The DNA sequence is TGTGCCAGCAGCCAATTCCTACCCCGGGACGTAGGAAACACCATATATTTT. Here the CDR3 is joined to the reference TRBV16 and TRBJ1-3 genes, and the full variable domain is: GEEVAQTPKHLVRGEGQKAKLYCAPIKGHSYVFWYQQVLKNEFKFLISFQNENVFDETGMPKERFSAKCLPNSPCSLEIQATKLEDSAVYFCASSQFLPRDVGNTIYFGEGSWLTVV.